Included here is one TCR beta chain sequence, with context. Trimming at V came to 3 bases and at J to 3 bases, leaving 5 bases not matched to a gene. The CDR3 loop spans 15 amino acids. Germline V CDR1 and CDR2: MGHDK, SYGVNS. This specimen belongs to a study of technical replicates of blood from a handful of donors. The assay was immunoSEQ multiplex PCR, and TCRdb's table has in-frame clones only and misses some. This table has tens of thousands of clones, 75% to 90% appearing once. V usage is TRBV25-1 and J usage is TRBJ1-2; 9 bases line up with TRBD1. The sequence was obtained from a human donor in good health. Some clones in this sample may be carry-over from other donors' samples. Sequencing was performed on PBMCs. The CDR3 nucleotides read TGTGCCAGCAGTGATCCGGGACAGGGAGACTATGGCTACACCTTC. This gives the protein CASSDPGQGDYGYTF.